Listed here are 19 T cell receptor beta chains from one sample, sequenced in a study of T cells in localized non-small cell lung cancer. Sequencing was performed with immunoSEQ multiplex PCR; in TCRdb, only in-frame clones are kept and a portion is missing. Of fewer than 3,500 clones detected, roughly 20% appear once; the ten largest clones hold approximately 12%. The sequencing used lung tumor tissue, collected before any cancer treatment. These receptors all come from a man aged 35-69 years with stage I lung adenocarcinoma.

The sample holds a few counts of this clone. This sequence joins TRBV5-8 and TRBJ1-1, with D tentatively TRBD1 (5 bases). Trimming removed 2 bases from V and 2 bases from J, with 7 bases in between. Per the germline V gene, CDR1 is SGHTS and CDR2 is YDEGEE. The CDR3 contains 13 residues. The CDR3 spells CASSLTGNTEAFF. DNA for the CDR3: TGTGCCAGCAGCTTAACAGGCAACACTGAAGCTTTCTTT.

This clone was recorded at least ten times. The CDR3 DNA follows: TGTGCCAGCAGGACCGGGTCCGGGGGAAACGTCCTGACTTTC. Protein: CASRTGSGGNVLTF. The rearrangement joins TRBV6-8 to TRBJ2-6; TRBD2 might be the D (6 bases). From germline, CDR1 is MNHGY and CDR2 SAAAGT. V was clipped by 6 bases and J by 10 bases, with 16 bases between them. This CDR3 has 14 residues.

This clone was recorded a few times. The DNA for the CDR3 is TGCAGCACCGCTAGCGGGAGCAGGGAGCAGTACTTC. Translation gives CSTASGSREQYF. V gene TRBV29-1 combines with J gene TRBJ2-7, with TRBD2 matching 10 bases. The germline CDR1 and CDR2 sequences are SQVTM and ANQGSEA. The V gene end was trimmed by 8 bases and the J gene end by 7 bases; junction bases not matched to a gene: 8. The CDR3 is made up of 12 amino acids.

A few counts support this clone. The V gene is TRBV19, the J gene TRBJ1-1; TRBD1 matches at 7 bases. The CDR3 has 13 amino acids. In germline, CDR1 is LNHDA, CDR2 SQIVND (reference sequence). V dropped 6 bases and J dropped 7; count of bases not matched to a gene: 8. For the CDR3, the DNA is TGTGCCAGTAGACCGGACAGGACTGGTGAAGCTTTCTTT. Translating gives CASRPDRTGEAFF.

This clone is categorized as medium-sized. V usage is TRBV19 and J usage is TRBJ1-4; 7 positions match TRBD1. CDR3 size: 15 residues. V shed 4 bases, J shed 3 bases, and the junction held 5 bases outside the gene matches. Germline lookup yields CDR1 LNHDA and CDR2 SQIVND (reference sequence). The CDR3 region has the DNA TGTGCCAGTAGTACAACAGGGGCTGCTAATGAAAAACTGTTTTTT. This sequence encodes CASSTTGAANEKLFF.

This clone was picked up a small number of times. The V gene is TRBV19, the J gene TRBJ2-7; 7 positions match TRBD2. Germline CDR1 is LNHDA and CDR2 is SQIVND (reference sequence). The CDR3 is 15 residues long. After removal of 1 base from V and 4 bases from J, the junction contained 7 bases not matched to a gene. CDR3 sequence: CASSIVGAGIYEQYF. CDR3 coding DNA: TGTGCCAGTAGTATAGTGGGAGCGGGAATATACGAGCAGTACTTC.

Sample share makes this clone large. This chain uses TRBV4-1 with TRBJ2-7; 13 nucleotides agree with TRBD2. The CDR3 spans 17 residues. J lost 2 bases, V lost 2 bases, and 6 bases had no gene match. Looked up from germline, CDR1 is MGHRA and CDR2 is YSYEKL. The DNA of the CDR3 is TGCGCCAGCAGCCAATCGGGACTAGCGGGAACCCCCTACGAGCAGTACTTC. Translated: CASSQSGLAGTPYEQYF.

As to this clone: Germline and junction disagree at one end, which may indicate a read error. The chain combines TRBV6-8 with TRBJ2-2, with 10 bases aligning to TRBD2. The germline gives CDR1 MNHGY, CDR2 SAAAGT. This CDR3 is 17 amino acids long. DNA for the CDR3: TGTGCCATCAGTGTGACCGGGACTAGCGCGATATCCGGGGAGCTGTTTTTT. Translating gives CAISVTGTSAISGELFF.

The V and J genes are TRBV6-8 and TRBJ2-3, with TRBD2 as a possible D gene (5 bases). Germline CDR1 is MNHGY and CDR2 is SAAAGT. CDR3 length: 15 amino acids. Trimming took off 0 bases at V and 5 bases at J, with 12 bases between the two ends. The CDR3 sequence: CASSYSHQEGDTQYF. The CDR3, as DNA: TGTGCCAGCAGTTACTCGCACCAAGAGGGAGATACGCAGTATTTT.

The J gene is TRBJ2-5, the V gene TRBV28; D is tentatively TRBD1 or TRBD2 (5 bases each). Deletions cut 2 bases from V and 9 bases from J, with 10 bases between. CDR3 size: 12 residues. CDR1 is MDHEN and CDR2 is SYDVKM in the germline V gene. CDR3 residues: CASSLLKGPQYF. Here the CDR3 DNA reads TGTGCCAGCAGTTTACTGAAGGGACCCCAGTACTTC.

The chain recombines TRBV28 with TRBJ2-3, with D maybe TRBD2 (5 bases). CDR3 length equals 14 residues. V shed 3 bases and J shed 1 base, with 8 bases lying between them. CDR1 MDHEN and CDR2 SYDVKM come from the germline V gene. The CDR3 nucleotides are TGTGCCAGCAGTTTTCTAGCAGGCACAGATACGCAGTATTTT. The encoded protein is CASSFLAGTDTQYF.

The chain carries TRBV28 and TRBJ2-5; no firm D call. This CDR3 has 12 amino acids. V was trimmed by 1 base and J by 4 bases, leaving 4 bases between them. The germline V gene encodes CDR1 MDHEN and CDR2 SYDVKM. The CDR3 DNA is TGTGCCAGCAGTTTATCCGGAGAGACCCAGTACTTC. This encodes CASSLSGETQYF.

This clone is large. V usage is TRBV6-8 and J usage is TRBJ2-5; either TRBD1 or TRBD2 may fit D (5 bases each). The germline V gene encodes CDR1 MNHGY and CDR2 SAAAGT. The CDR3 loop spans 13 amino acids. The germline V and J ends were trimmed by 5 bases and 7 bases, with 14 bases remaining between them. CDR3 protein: CASSVGQGVTQYF. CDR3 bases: TGTGCCAGCAGTGTGGGGCAGGGAGTGACCCAGTACTTC.

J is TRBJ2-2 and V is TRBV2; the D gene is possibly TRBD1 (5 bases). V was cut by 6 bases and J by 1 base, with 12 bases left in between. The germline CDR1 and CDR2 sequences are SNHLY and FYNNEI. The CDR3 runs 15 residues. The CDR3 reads CASRIRQRNTGELFF. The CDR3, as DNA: TGTGCCAGCAGGATCAGACAGCGGAACACCGGGGAGCTGTTTTTT.

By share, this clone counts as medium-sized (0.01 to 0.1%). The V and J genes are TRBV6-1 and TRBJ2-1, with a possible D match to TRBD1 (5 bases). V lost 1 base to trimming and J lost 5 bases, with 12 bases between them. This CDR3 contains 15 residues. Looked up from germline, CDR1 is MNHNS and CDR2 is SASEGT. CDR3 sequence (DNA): TGTGCCAGCAGTGAAGGGGCAGGGTCCCACAATGAGCAGTTCTTC. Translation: CASSEGAGSHNEQFF.

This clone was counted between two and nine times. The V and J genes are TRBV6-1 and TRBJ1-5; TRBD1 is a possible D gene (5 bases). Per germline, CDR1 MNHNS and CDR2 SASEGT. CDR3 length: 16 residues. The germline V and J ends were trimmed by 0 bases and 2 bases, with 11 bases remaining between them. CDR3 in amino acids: CASSEAEGNGNQPQHF. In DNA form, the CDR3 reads TGTGCCAGCAGTGAAGCGGAGGGGAACGGCAATCAGCCCCAGCATTTT.

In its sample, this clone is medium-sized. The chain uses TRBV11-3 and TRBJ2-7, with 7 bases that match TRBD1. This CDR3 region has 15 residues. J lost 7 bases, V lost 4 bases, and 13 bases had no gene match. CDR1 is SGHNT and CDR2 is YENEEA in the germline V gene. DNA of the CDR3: TGTGCCAGCAGCTCCTTACAGGGGTCGGAGGAGGAGCAGTACTTC. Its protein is CASSSLQGSEEEQYF.

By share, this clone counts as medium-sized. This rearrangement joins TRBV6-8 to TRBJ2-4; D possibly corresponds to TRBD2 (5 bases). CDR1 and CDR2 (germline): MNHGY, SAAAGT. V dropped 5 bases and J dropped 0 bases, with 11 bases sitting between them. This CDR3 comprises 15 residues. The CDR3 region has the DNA TGTGCCAGCAGTGATTTAAGCGGAGCCAAAAACATTCAGTACTTC. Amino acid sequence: CASSDLSGAKNIQYF.

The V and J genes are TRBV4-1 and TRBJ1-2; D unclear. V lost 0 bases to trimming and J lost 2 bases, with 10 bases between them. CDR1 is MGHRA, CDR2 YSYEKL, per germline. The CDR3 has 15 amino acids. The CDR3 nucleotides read TGCGCCAGCAGCCAAGATCCCACTTTCAACTATGGCTACACCTTC. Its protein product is CASSQDPTFNYGYTF.